This T cell receptor beta chain emerged from a study of T cells in Graves' hyperthyroidism and ophthalmopathy. This clonotype occurred many times. Its antigen is unidentified. Clinical symptoms, serum thyroxine, TRAb, thyroid ultrasound and orbital computed tomography informed diagnoses. TCR beta CDR3 region amplification was performed from RNA transcripts. The TCR CDR3 first-round RT-PCR relied on the HTBI primer set. One entry per CDR3 protein, called by TCRdb with MiXCR from the multiplex PCR reads. The sample includes 350,000 or so distinct CDR3 sequences, 17% seen only once; the top ten take around 35%. The ends were cut back, 7 bases at V and 0 bases at J, with 12 bases in the middle. Germline V CDR1 and CDR2: SEHNR, FQNEAQ (reference sequence). The CDR3 loop spans 15 amino acids. Study-wide points: Blood also showed most of the thyroid clonotypes that were expanded above 0.001.

The receptor's source is a woman in her 30s with Graves' hyperthyroidism that later progressed to Graves' ophthalmopathy. The source material was blood. The chain is built from TRBV7-9 and TRBJ1-4; D is unclear. The CDR3 DNA is TGTGCCAGCAACTGGGAGGGAGCAACTAATGAAAAACTGTTTTTT. This encodes CASNWEGATNEKLFF.